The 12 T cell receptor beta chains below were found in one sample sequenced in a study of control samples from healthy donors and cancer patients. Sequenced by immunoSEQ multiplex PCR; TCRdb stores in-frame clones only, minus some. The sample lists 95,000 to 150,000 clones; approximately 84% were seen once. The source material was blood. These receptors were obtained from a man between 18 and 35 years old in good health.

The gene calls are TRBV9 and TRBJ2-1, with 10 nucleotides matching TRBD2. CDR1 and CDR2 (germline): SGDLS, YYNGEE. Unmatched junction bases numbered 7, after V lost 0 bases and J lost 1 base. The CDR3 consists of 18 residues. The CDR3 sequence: CASSVAASGSESYNEQFF. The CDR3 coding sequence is TGTGCCAGCAGCGTAGCGGCTAGCGGGAGCGAATCCTACAATGAGCAGTTCTTC.

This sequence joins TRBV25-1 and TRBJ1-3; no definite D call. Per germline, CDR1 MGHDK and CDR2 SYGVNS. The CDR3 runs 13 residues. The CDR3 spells CASLGLAGNTIYF. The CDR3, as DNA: TGTGCGTCCCTGGGCCTTGCTGGAAACACCATATATTTT.

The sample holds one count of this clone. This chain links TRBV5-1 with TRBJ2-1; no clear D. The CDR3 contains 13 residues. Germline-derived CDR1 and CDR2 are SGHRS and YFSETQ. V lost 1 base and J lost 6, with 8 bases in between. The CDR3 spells CASSLSPANEQFF. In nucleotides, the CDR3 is TGCGCCAGCAGCTTGTCCCCAGCCAATGAGCAGTTCTTC.

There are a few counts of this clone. This chain's CDR3 is CASNIGQGKGETQYF. The CDR3 DNA is TGTGCCAGCAACATCGGACAGGGAAAAGGGGAGACCCAGTACTTC. The rearrangement uses TRBV7-9 and TRBJ2-5; 8 positions match TRBD1. Trimming cost V 7 bases and J 5 bases; bases outside gene matches: 12. The CDR3 runs 15 residues. Germline lookup yields CDR1 SEHNR and CDR2 FQNEAQ (reference sequence).

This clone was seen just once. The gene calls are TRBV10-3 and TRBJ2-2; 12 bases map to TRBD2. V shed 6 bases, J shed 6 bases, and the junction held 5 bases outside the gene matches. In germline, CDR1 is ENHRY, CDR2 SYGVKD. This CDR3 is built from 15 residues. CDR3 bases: TGTGCCATCAGCCGGGGACTAGCGGGTTCCGGGGAGCTGTTTTTT. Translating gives CAISRGLAGSGELFF.

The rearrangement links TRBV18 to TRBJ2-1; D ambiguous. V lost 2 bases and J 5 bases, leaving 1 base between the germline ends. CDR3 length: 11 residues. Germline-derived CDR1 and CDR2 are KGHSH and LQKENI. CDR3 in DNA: TGTGCCAGCTCACCAGACAATGAGCAGTTCTTC. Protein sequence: CASSPDNEQFF.

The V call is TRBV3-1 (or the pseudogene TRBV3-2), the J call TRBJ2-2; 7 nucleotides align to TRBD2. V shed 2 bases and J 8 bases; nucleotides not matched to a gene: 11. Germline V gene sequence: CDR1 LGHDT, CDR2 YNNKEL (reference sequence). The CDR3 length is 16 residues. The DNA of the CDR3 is TGTGCCAGCAGCCAATCTCGCCTAGCGGCGAGGGGGGAGCTGTTTTTT. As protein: CASSQSRLAARGELFF.

The CDR3 sequence: CASGSPGQGYGGYTF. The CDR3 DNA is TGTGCCAGCGGGTCTCCGGGACAGGGATACGGGGGCTACACCTTC. The chain recombines TRBV27 with TRBJ1-2, with TRBD1 matching over 9 bases. The CDR3 has 15 amino acids. The ends lost 8 bases at V and 8 bases at J; junction bases unmatched: 15. The germline gives CDR1 MNHEY, CDR2 SMNVEV (reference sequence).

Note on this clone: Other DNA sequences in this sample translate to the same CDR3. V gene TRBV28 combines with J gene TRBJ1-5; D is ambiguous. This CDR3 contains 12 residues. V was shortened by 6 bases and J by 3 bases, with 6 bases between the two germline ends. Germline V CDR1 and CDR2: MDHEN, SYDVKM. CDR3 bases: TGTGCCAGCAGAGGCAACAATCAGCCCCAGCATTTT. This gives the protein CASRGNNQPQHF.

Written as DNA, the CDR3 is TGTGCCAGCTCACCTGAAGGGGGGCGATGGACAGATACGCAGTATTTT. Its translation is CASSPEGGRWTDTQYF. The chain is built from TRBV18 and TRBJ2-3; possibly TRBD1 or TRBD2 for D (6 bases each). Germline V lookup: CDR1 KGHSH, CDR2 LQKENI. CDR3 length equals 16 residues. Trimming removed 3 bases at V and 3 bases at J, with 16 bases between.

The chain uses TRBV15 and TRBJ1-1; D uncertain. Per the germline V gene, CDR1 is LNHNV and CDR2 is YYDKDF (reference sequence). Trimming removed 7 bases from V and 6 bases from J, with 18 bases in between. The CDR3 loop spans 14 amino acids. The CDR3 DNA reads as TGTGCCACCAAAAGAGACACGGGTAACGCTGAAGCTTTCTTT. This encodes CATKRDTGNAEAFF.

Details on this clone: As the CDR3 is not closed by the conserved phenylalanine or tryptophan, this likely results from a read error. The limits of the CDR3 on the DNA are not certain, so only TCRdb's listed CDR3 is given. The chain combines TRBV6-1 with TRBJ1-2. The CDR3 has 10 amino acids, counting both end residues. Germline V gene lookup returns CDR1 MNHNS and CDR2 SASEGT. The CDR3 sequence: CASSEFRVSS.